This entry features one T cell receptor beta chain sequence. The sample comes from a study of cytomegalovirus exposure and HLA in healthy donors. Between the trimmed V and J ends, which lost 9 bases and 8 bases, there was a span of 17 bases. Germline CDR1 SNHLY, CDR2 FYNNEI. CDR3 size: 13 residues. The PCR employed 60 Vbeta primers together with 13 Jbeta primers. Original processing methods: Unique TCR beta chains totaled some 88 million in a later count, with around 11 million of them shared. The repertoire was sequenced with immunoSEQ multiplex PCR; TCRdb's copy has only in-frame clones and lacks some. From that table come the V and J calls and clone size; the DNA was used to work out D and trimming. The data show around 70,000 clones, 74% seen once.

Sample: PBMCs. The rearrangement joins TRBV2 to TRBJ1-5, with a possible D match to TRBD1 (5 bases). The receptor was isolated from a human donor in good health. Here the CDR3 DNA reads TGTGCCAGTCTCGGGCCAGGGCGAGAGCCCCAGCATTTT. Translating it yields CASLGPGREPQHF.